Following are 19 T cell receptor beta chains from one sample sequenced in a study of blood T cells in healthy people across ages. The second PCR ran roughly 7 to 12 cycles with a sample-barcoded 5' primer and J-beta primers. Using its own MiXCR run on the 5' RACE reads, TCRdb lists one record per CDR3 protein. The repertoire holds under 700,000 distinct CDR3 sequences, with under 30% as singletons. These data were also filed under a second study, of T cells of mothers and their children.

Sequencing was done on a sample of blood. The receptors derive from a boy aged 5-17 years in good health.

In this sample, this clonotype turned up a few times. The CDR3 bases are TGTGCCAGCAGTGAAGCGAACCTAGCGGGGGGCTTAAGCTCCTACAATGAGCAGTTCTTC. This encodes CASSEANLAGGLSSYNEQFF. The rearrangement uses TRBV2 and TRBJ2-1; TRBD2 matches 11 bases. The CDR3 contains 20 residues. V lost 0 bases, J lost 0 bases, and 10 bases stayed unmatched. Per the germline V gene, CDR1 is SNHLY and CDR2 is FYNNEI.

This chain links TRBV5-1 with TRBJ2-5; D not certain. The CDR3 runs 13 residues. The germline V gene encodes CDR1 SGHRS and CDR2 YFSETQ. Trimming took 2 bases from V and 3 from J, leaving 8 bases between them. As DNA, the CDR3 is TGCGCCAGCAGCTTAGAGTCAGAAGAGACCCAGTACTTC. Its translation is CASSLESEETQYF.

J is TRBJ2-7 and V is TRBV4-1; D unresolved. This CDR3 has 13 amino acids. The germline V and J ends were trimmed by 0 bases and 1 base, with 4 bases remaining between them. Per the germline V gene, CDR1 is MGHRA and CDR2 is YSYEKL. The CDR3 loop reads CASSQDNSYEQYF. In DNA form, the CDR3 reads TGCGCCAGCAGCCAAGATAATTCCTACGAGCAGTACTTC.

In its sample, this clonotype was seen once. The V call is TRBV6-5, the J call TRBJ1-2, with D hard to call. The CDR3 totals 13 residues. Germline V gene data show CDR1 as MNHEY and CDR2 as SVGAGI. Trimming pared 2 bases from V and 4 bases from J, leaving 8 bases between. CDR3 coding DNA: TGTGCCAGCAGTTACGGCAGGACCTATGGCTACACCTTC. Translated, it gives CASSYGRTYGYTF.

The rearrangement joins TRBV27 to TRBJ1-1, with no clear D. The CDR3 runs to 14 residues. Between the trimmed V and J ends, which lost 3 bases and 2 bases, there was a span of 10 bases. Germline V lookup: CDR1 MNHEY, CDR2 SMNVEV (reference sequence). The CDR3 here is CASSFHSLNTEAFF. CDR3 sequence (DNA): TGTGCCAGCAGTTTTCACTCGTTAAACACTGAAGCTTTCTTT.

The V and J genes are TRBV7-6 and TRBJ2-2; no definite D call. V was pared by 5 bases and J by 8 bases, with 9 bases between. The length of the CDR3 is 12 residues. The germline CDR1 and CDR2 sequences are SGHVS and FNYEAQ. The CDR3 DNA reads as TGTGCCAGCAGCCTAACGTTTGGGGAGCTGTTTTTT. It encodes CASSLTFGELFF.

There are a few counts of this clonotype. At one end, the junction sequence differs from germline, possibly due to a read error. The chain has TRBV4-2 and TRBJ1-4; D call uncertain. The CDR3 totals 16 residues. From germline, CDR1 is LGHNA and CDR2 YNFKEQ. The chain's CDR3 is CASSEDNLRANEKLFF. CDR3 coding DNA: TGTGCCAGCAGCGAAGACAACCTGAGGGCTAATGAAAAACTGTTTTTT.

This clonotype came up many times. V is TRBV5-5 and J is TRBJ1-1; 8 nucleotides agree with TRBD1. CDR3 size: 16 residues. The V segment lost 2 bases and the J segment 5 bases; nucleotides outside the gene matches: 11. From germline, CDR1 is SGHKS and CDR2 YYEKEE (reference sequence). DNA for the CDR3: TGTGCCAGCAGCTTCGGACAGGGCATTGAAAGGACTGAAGCTTTCTTT. It encodes CASSFGQGIERTEAFF.

V usage is TRBV4-3 and J usage is TRBJ2-3, with TRBD1 as a possible D gene (6 bases). Trimming took off 0 bases at V and 0 bases at J, with 7 bases between the two ends. This CDR3 contains 15 residues. Germline CDR1 reads LGHNA; CDR2 reads YSLEER. The CDR3: CASSQEDSSTDTQYF. CDR3 sequence (DNA): TGCGCCAGCAGCCAAGAGGACAGTAGCACAGATACGCAGTATTTT.

In this sample, this clonotype turned up many times. The chain has TRBV29-1 and TRBJ1-2; tentatively, D is TRBD1 (5 bases). This CDR3 region has 13 residues. Looked up from germline, CDR1 is SQVTM and CDR2 is ANQGSEA. The germline V and J ends were trimmed by 6 bases and 2 bases, with 13 bases remaining between them. The CDR3 coding sequence is TGCAGCGTCCACGGGACGGAAAACTATGGCTACACCTTC. Protein product: CSVHGTENYGYTF. Variable domain in full (rest from reference TRBV29-1 and TRBJ1-2): SAVISQKPSRDICQRGTSLTIQCQVDSQVTMMFWYRQQPGQSLTLIATANQGSEATYESGFVIDKFPISRPNLTFSTLTVSNMSPEDSSIYLCSVHGTENYGYTFGSGTRLTVV.

This chain connects TRBV28 to TRBJ1-1, with D possibly being TRBD1 (6 bases). The V gene's germline CDR1 is MDHEN and CDR2 SYDVKM. V was cut by 7 bases and J by 4 bases, with 19 bases left in between. The CDR3 is made up of 15 amino acids. The CDR3 spells CASTGDRNIGTEAFF. In nucleotides, the CDR3 is TGTGCCAGCACAGGGGACCGTAACATCGGCACTGAAGCTTTCTTT.

This clonotype was detected only a few times. J is TRBJ2-5 and V is TRBV7-8; D unclear. The J call may be wrong; the DNA end is better matched by TRBJ2-1. The germline V gene has CDR1 SGHVS and CDR2 FQNEAQ. This CDR3 spans 16 amino acids. As DNA, the CDR3 is TGTGCCAGCAGCCCCGTGGGGTCCCAATCGGTTCATGAGCAGTTCTTC. Amino acids: CASSPVGSQSVHEQFF.

This clonotype was seen a handful of times. A clone one base away is much larger, so this may be a read error. The rearrangement joins TRBV6-2 or TRBV6-3 to TRBJ2-5; 14 nucleotides line up with TRBD2. From germline, CDR1 is MNHEY and CDR2 SVGEGT. V shed 2 bases and J 4 bases; nucleotides not matched to a gene: 0. The CDR3 has 15 residues. The CDR3, as DNA: TGTGCCAGCAGTTACGGACTAGCGGGAGGAGAGACCCAGTACTTC. Encoded protein: CASSYGLAGGETQYF.

In nucleotides, the CDR3 is TGTGCCACCAGTGATGTGCTTAGTACAGATACGCAGTATTTT. Translated: CATSDVLSTDTQYF. V gene TRBV24-1 combines with J gene TRBJ2-3; D gene ambiguous. V was pared by 3 bases and J by 3 bases, with 9 bases between. Germline CDR1 is KGHDR and CDR2 is SFDVKD. The CDR3 covers 14 residues.

This clonotype was seen more than once but under ten times. The chain carries TRBV28 and TRBJ2-3, with 7 bases aligning to TRBD1. The germline V gene has CDR1 MDHEN and CDR2 SYDVKM. After removal of 6 bases from V and 9 bases from J, the junction contained 6 bases not matched to a gene. CDR3 length: 12 amino acids. CDR3 nucleotides: TGTGCCAGCAGCACCCGAGGGGGCACGCAGTATTTT. Its protein product is CASSTRGGTQYF.

The V and J genes are TRBV3-1 and TRBJ2-1, with 8 positions matching TRBD2. After removal of 1 base from V and 1 base from J, the junction contained 0 bases not matched to a gene. Germline V gives CDR1 LGHDT, CDR2 YNNKEL (reference sequence). The CDR3 is made up of 15 amino acids. The CDR3 coding sequence is TGTGCCAGCAGCCAAGGCGGGAGGTCCTACAATGAGCAGTTCTTC. Amino acids: CASSQGGRSYNEQFF.

The genes are TRBV2 and TRBJ2-5, with TRBD2 matching 11 bases. The CDR3 length is 15 residues. Germline CDR1 is SNHLY and CDR2 is FYNNEI. The ends lost 3 bases at V and 6 bases at J; junction bases unmatched: 6. The CDR3 is CASSEVPSGGKTQYF. The DNA for the CDR3 is TGTGCCAGCAGTGAGGTCCCTAGCGGGGGGAAGACCCAGTACTTC.

This clonotype has just a few counts. V and J are TRBV6-2 or TRBV6-3 and TRBJ1-6; no clear D. Germline V gives CDR1 MNHEY, CDR2 SVGEGT. CDR3 length: 11 amino acids. Trimming shortened V by 4 bases and J by 13 bases, and 8 bases separated the two germline ends. CDR3 loop: CASSFPGPLHF. The CDR3 bases are TGTGCCAGCAGTTTTCCCGGTCCCCTCCACTTT.

J is TRBJ2-1 and V is TRBV30; the match to TRBD2 covers 12 bases. V was pared by 2 bases and J by 15 bases, with 5 bases of the junction left unmatched. Germline V gene lookup returns CDR1 GTSNPN and CDR2 SVGIG (reference sequence). This CDR3 has 12 residues. The CDR3 reads CAWSPSGGEVFF. For the CDR3, the DNA is TGTGCCTGGAGTCCTAGCGGGGGGGAGGTGTTCTTC.